This T cell receptor beta chain was recorded in a study of T cell repertoires in cytomegalovirus infection. Across the whole study: Recently described HLA-C-restricted plus well-studied HLA-B-restricted CMV epitopes were used. It can be stated that public TCR beta signatures indicated CMV infection as well as a matching HLA type. Study findings and constraints: Public TCR beta family frequency separated CMV-and-HLA carriers, including in an independent cohort. In two of eight donors, the top clonotype was HLA-C-restricted CMV-specific.

TCRdb re-analysed the reads in MiXCR, keeping a single row per CDR3 protein. Of around 800,000 distinct CDR3 sequences listed, over 25% are singletons. The germline V gene has CDR1 ENHRY and CDR2 SYGVKD. There are 14 residues in the CDR3. The V gene lost 0 bases and the J gene lost 3 bases, with 9 bases spanning the gap. On this clonotype itself: Its antigen remains unidentified.

The sample here was cultured CD8+ T cells from PBMCs, taken from culture after CMV antigen stimulation. The receptor comes from a human donor in good health (CMV status not recorded). Some clones in this sample may be carry-over from other donors' samples. The chain has TRBV10-3 and TRBJ2-7; D call uncertain. This CDR3 reads CAISESIVSYEQYF. CDR3 DNA: TGTGCCATCAGTGAGTCGATCGTGAGCTACGAGCAGTACTTC.